Presented here are 23 T cell receptor beta chains from one specimen sequenced in a study of beta chain features in type 1 diabetes. TCRB transcripts that were expressed got sequenced, as all of the isolated RNA had been reverse transcribed. Sequenced by immunoSEQ multiplex PCR; TCRdb stores in-frame clones only, minus some. The sample consists of 450,000 or so clones, 9.5% to 12% of them appearing once. The sample consisted of naive CD4+ T cells from blood. Receptor source: a young woman in good health.

The chain is built from TRBV2 and TRBJ1-2; tentatively, D is TRBD1 (5 bases). CDR3 length: 16 residues. Deletions cut 2 bases from V and 0 bases from J, with 13 bases between. Germline V gene lookup returns CDR1 SNHLY and CDR2 FYNNEI. CDR3 sequence reads: CASSELGQTANYGYTF. The CDR3 nucleotides are TGTGCCAGCAGTGAACTTGGGCAGACAGCTAACTATGGCTACACCTTC.

This clone showed up many times. V and J are TRBV23-1 and TRBJ2-1; D is perhaps TRBD2 (5 bases). TRBV23-1 carries the ORF label, with uncertain function. Trimming left V 6 bases short and J 5 bases short, with 17 bases between. This CDR3 is 15 amino acids long. The DNA of the CDR3 is TGCGCCAGCAGCCCTGGACTGGCAAAACACAATGAGCAGTTCTTC. It encodes CASSPGLAKHNEQFF.

The chain carries TRBV28 and TRBJ2-7, with TRBD2 matching 7 bases. Looked up from germline, CDR1 is MDHEN and CDR2 is SYDVKM. V was pared by 5 bases and J by 4 bases, with 11 bases of the junction left unmatched. This CDR3 has 15 residues. The CDR3 DNA reads as TGTGCCAGCAGTCGCGCGGGAGAATTCGTGTACGAGCAGTACGTC. Protein sequence: CASSRAGEFVYEQYV.

This clone was detected a few times. For the CDR3, the DNA is TGCAGCGTTGGGCACGGGTTTCGAGGAACCGGGGAGCTGTTTTTT. The encoded protein is CSVGHGFRGTGELFF. This chain uses TRBV29-1 with TRBJ2-2; D gene unclear. V shed 4 bases and J shed 5 bases, with 17 bases lying between them. The germline V gene encodes CDR1 SQVTM and CDR2 ANQGSEA. CDR3 length: 15 amino acids.

This clone was counted a few times. A read error is possible here, since a much larger clone lies one base away. Other DNA sequences in this specimen translate into the identical CDR3. The chain is built from TRBV11-2 and TRBJ2-3, with D unresolved. Trimming cost V 1 base and J 5 bases, with 1 base left between them. In germline, CDR1 is SGHAT, CDR2 FQNNGV. The CDR3 sequence is 11 residues long. In DNA form, the CDR3 reads TGTGCCAGCAGCTTAGTAGATACGCAGTATTTT. It is translated as CASSLVDTQYF.

The chain is built from TRBV27 and TRBJ2-7; D not certain. CDR3 length: 13 amino acids. Trimming pared 5 bases from V and 3 bases from J, leaving 11 bases between. Germline V lookup: CDR1 MNHEY, CDR2 SMNVEV (reference sequence). CDR3 residues: CASSRHFLYEQYF. CDR3 bases: TGTGCCAGCAGTAGACACTTCCTCTACGAGCAGTACTTC.

The rearrangement uses TRBV5-6 and TRBJ2-1; TRBD2 aligns across 8 bases. The CDR3 sequence is 14 residues long. Germline V gives CDR1 SGHDT, CDR2 YYEEEE. V was pared by 2 bases and J by 7 bases, with 5 bases of the junction left unmatched. CDR3 sequence reads: CASSFSGLENEQFF. The CDR3 DNA follows: TGTGCCAGCAGCTTCTCGGGACTAGAGAATGAGCAGTTCTTC.

A word on this clone: At the DNA level, this CDR3 is encoded by other sequences in the same sample as well. The chain is built from TRBV20-1 and TRBJ2-1; 9 bases are a match to TRBD2. The J segment lost 7 bases and the V segment lost 6 bases, leaving 1 base of the junction unmatched. CDR1 is DFQATT and CDR2 is SNEGSKA in the germline V gene (reference sequence). The CDR3 has 11 amino acids. CDR3 DNA sequence: TGCAGTGCGAGCGGGGGGAATGAGCAGTTCTTC. Translation: CSASGGNEQFF.

This clone was observed a few times. The V gene is TRBV2, the J gene TRBJ2-1; maybe TRBD2 (6 bases). The germline gives CDR1 SNHLY, CDR2 FYNNEI. The length of the CDR3 is 11 residues. V lost 6 bases, J lost 13 bases, and 13 bases lay in between. Here the CDR3 reads CASSLLARQFF. CDR3 DNA: TGTGCCAGCAGCCTACTAGCCCGACAGTTCTTC.

This rearrangement joins TRBV5-6 to TRBJ2-1; 9 bases are shared with TRBD1. Trimming cost V 2 bases and J 5 bases; bases outside gene matches: 8. Germline values: CDR1 SGHDT, CDR2 YYEEEE. This CDR3 is built from 16 residues. CDR3 sequence: CASSLLPGTGNNEQFF. The CDR3 nucleotides read TGTGCCAGCAGCTTACTACCAGGGACAGGGAACAATGAGCAGTTCTTC.

This rearrangement joins TRBV7-9 to TRBJ2-3, with 12 bases lining up with TRBD2. Germline loops: CDR1 SEHNR, CDR2 FQNEAQ (reference sequence). Losses at the gene ends were 5 bases for V and 5 bases for J; bases not matched to a gene: 8. CDR3 length equals 16 residues. CDR3 nucleotides: TGTGCCAGCAGCCCAGGACTAGCGGGAAGGATAGATACGCAGTATTTT. Protein sequence: CASSPGLAGRIDTQYF.

This chain uses TRBV7-9 with TRBJ1-6, with D possibly being TRBD1 (6 bases). The V gene lost 1 base and the J gene lost 7 bases, with 11 bases spanning the gap. The CDR3 extends over 15 amino acids. Germline V lookup: CDR1 SEHNR, CDR2 FQNEAQ (reference sequence). CDR3 sequence (DNA): TGTGCCAGCAGCTTAGGGCGGACAGAGAATTCACCCCTCCACTTT. Translated, it gives CASSLGRTENSPLHF.

This clone came up a few times. The rearrangement joins TRBV5-1 to TRBJ2-7, with a possible D match to TRBD1 (5 bases). The germline CDR1 and CDR2 sequences are SGHRS and YFSETQ. V lost 3 bases and J lost 3, with 19 bases in between. This CDR3 contains 16 residues. CDR3 sequence: CASSWRQSTLVYEQYF. In DNA, the CDR3 is TGCGCCAGCAGCTGGCGACAGTCAACACTGGTCTACGAGCAGTACTTC.

In its sample, this clone was seen a few times. The chain couples TRBV2 to TRBJ2-1, with D perhaps TRBD2 (6 bases). Per the germline V gene, CDR1 is SNHLY and CDR2 is FYNNEI. The germline V and J ends were trimmed by 10 bases and 7 bases, with 20 bases remaining between them. The CDR3 is 14 residues long. CDR3 region: CATKRAPAKNEQFF. The CDR3 nucleotides are TGTGCCACAAAGCGGGCCCCCGCTAAGAATGAGCAGTTCTTC.

This clone has only a few counts. The V and J genes are TRBV20-1 and TRBJ2-1; D gene ambiguous. Germline V gene sequence: CDR1 DFQATT, CDR2 SNEGSKA (reference sequence). The CDR3 spans 10 residues. Deletions cut 5 bases from V and 6 bases from J, with 5 bases between. The CDR3 here is CSAYFNEQFF. In DNA form, the CDR3 reads TGCAGTGCTTACTTCAATGAGCAGTTCTTC.

The gene calls are TRBV29-1 and TRBJ2-7; 7 bases are a match to TRBD1. CDR1 SQVTM and CDR2 ANQGSEA come from the germline V gene. The CDR3 covers 14 residues. J lost 4 bases, V lost 6 bases, and 12 bases had no gene match. The CDR3 sequence is CSVLTLDRVYEQYF. Written as DNA, the CDR3 is TGCAGCGTCTTAACGCTCGACAGGGTATACGAGCAGTACTTC.

Concerning this clone itself: The same CDR3 is also encoded by other DNA sequences in this sample. The rearrangement joins TRBV25-1 to TRBJ2-1, with TRBD2 matching 7 bases. The ends lost 4 bases at V and 1 base at J; junction bases unmatched: 1. The CDR3 loop spans 14 amino acids. Germline V CDR1 and CDR2: MGHDK, SYGVNS. The chain's CDR3 is CASSGGGSYNEQFF. DNA for the CDR3: TGTGCCAGCAGTGGGGGAGGGTCCTACAATGAGCAGTTCTTC.

The V call is TRBV10-3, the J call TRBJ2-5; D might be TRBD2 (5 bases). V lost 5 bases to trimming and J lost 0 bases, with 10 bases between them. Germline assignment: CDR1 ENHRY and CDR2 SYGVKD. This CDR3 region has 14 residues. The CDR3 DNA is TGTGCCATCAGTCGGGCCGGGGACCAAGAGACCCAGTACTTC. Amino acid sequence: CAISRAGDQETQYF.

This clone was recorded a few times. This rearrangement joins TRBV7-9 to TRBJ2-1; the D call may be TRBD1 or TRBD2 (5 bases each). CDR1 SEHNR and CDR2 FQNEAQ come from the germline V gene (reference sequence). Trimming took off 2 bases at V and 8 bases at J, with 10 bases between the two ends. There are 13 residues in the CDR3. The CDR3 region has the DNA TGTGCCAGCAGCTTATCCCTGGGGGATGAGCAGTTCTTC. This sequence encodes CASSLSLGDEQFF.

This clone appeared a few times. This chain links TRBV29-1 with TRBJ2-1; 10 nucleotides agree with TRBD2. The CDR3 has 16 amino acids. Trimming at V came to 8 bases and at J to 4 bases, leaving 14 bases not matched to a gene. The germline gives CDR1 SQVTM, CDR2 ANQGSEA. Written as DNA, the CDR3 is TGCAGCAGCCCCGGGGTGGGACTAGCGAGTTACAATGAGCAGTTCTTC. Its translation is CSSPGVGLASYNEQFF.

This clone has a handful of counts. The gene calls are TRBV15 and TRBJ2-4; D is ambiguous. This CDR3 spans 16 amino acids. V lost 1 base, J lost 3 bases, and 13 bases lay in between. The germline CDR1 and CDR2 sequences are LNHNV and YYDKDF (reference sequence). The CDR3: CATSRGVWHNKNIQYF. The CDR3, as DNA: TGTGCCACCAGCAGAGGCGTTTGGCACAACAAAAACATTCAGTACTTC.

The V and J genes are TRBV4-3 and TRBJ2-7; 11 bases fit TRBD2. Trimming removed 4 bases from V and 0 bases from J; junction bases left unmatched: 11. Germline V gene lookup returns CDR1 LGHNA and CDR2 YSLEER. The CDR3 loop spans 18 amino acids. CDR3 loop: CASSPGLAGGSSSYEQYF. CDR3 bases: TGCGCCAGCAGCCCCGGGCTAGCGGGAGGATCCAGCTCCTACGAGCAGTACTTC.

This clone was seen only a few times. The gene calls are TRBV18 and TRBJ2-1; 8 positions match TRBD2. CDR1 is KGHSH, CDR2 LQKENI, per germline. The CDR3 covers 17 residues. The ends lost 2 bases at V and 6 bases at J; junction bases unmatched: 12. This CDR3 is CASSPNIAGSYVNEQFF. The CDR3 DNA reads as TGTGCCAGCTCACCAAACATAGCGGGAAGCTACGTCAATGAGCAGTTCTTC.